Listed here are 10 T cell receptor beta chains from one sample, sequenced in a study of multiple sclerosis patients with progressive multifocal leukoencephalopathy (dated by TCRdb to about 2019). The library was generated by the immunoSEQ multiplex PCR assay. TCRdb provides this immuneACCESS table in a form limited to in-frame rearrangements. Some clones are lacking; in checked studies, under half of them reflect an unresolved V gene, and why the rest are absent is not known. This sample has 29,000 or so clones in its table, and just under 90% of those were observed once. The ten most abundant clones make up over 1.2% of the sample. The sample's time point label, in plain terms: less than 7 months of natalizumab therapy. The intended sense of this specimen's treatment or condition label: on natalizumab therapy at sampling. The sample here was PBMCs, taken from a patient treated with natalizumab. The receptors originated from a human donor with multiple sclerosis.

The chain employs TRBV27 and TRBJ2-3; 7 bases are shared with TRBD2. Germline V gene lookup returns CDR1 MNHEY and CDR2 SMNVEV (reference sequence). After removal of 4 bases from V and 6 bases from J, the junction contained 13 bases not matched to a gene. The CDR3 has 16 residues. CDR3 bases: TGTGCCAGCAGTTCCCCCGGACTAGGAGGGTCGGATACGCAGTATTTT. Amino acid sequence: CASSSPGLGGSDTQYF.

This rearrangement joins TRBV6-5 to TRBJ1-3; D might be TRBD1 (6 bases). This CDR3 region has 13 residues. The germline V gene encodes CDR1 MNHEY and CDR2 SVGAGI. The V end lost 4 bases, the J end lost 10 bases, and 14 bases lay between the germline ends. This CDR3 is CASSSPGAGTIYF. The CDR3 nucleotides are TGTGCCAGCAGTTCCCCAGGGGCGGGGACCATATATTTT.

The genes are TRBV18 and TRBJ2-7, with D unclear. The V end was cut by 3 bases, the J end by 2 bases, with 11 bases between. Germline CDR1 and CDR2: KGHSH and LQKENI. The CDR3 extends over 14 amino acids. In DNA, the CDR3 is TGTGCCAGCTCACCCTCTGCAGCAACCTACGAGCAGTACTTC. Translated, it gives CASSPSAATYEQYF.

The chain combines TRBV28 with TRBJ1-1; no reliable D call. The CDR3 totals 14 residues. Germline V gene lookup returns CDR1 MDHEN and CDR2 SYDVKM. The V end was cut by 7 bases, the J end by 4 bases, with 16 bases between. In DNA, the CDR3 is TGTGCCAGCACCGGCCATCCATGGGGCACTGAAGCTTTCTTT. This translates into CASTGHPWGTEAFF.

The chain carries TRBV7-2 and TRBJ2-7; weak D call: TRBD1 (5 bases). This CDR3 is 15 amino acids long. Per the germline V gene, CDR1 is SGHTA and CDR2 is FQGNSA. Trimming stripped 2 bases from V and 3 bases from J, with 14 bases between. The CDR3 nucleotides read TGTGCCAGCAGCTTACTAGGGCAGGGTGGCTACGAGCAGTACTTC. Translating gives CASSLLGQGGYEQYF.

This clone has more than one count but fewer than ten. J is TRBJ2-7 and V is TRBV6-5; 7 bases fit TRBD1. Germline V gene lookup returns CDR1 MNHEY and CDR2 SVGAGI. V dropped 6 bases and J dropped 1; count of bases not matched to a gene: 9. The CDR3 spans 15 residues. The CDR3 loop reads CASRTTWGQSYEQYF. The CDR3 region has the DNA TGTGCCAGCAGAACCACCTGGGGACAGTCCTACGAGCAGTACTTC.

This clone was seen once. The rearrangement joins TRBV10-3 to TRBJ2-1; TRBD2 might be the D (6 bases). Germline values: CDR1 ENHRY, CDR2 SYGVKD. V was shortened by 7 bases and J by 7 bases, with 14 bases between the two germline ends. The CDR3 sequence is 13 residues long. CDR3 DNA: TGTGCCATCAAGGGCCAGGAGGGGAATGAGCAGTTCTTC. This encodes CAIKGQEGNEQFF.

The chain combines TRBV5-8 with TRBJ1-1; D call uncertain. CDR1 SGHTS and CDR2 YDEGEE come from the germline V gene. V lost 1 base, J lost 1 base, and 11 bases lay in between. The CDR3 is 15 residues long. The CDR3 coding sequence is TGTGCCAGCAGCTTGAGACGGGAGGGGAACACTGAAGCTTTCTTT. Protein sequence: CASSLRREGNTEAFF. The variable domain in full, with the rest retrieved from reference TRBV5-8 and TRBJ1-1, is EAGVTQSPTHLIKTRGQQATLRCSPISGHTSVYWYQQALGLGLQFLLWYDEGEERNRGNFPPRFSGRQFPNYSSELNVNALELEDSALYLCASSLRREGNTEAFFGQGTRLTVV.

The CDR3 sequence is CAWSDGGAYEQYF. For the CDR3, the DNA is TGTGCCTGGAGTGACGGGGGTGCCTACGAGCAGTACTTC. This sequence joins TRBV30 and TRBJ2-7; tentative D call: TRBD2 (6 bases). The length of the CDR3 is 13 residues. V dropped 1 base and J dropped 2 bases, with 9 bases sitting between them. Per the germline V gene, CDR1 is GTSNPN and CDR2 is SVGIG (reference sequence).

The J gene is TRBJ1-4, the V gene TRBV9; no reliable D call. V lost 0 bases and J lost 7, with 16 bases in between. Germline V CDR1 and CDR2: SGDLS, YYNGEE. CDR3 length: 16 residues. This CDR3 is CASSVEDRAGGEKLFF. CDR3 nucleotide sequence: TGTGCCAGCAGCGTAGAGGATAGGGCAGGCGGTGAAAAACTGTTTTTT.